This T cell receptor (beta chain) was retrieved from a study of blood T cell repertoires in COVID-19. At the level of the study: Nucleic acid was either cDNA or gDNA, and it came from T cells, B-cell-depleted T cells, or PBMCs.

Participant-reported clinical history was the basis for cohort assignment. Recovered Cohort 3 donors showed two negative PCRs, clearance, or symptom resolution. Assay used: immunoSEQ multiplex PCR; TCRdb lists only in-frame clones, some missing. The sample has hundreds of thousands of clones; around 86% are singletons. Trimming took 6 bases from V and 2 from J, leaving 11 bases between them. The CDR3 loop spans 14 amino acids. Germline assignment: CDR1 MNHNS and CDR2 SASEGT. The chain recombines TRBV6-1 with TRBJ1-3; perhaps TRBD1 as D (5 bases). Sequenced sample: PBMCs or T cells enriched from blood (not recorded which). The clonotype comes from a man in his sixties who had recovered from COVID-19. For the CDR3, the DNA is TGTGCCAGCAGCCCAGGGATTGCTGGAAACACCATATATTTT. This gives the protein CASSPGIAGNTIYF.